This T cell receptor beta chain was documented in a study of shared T cell receptors in the human thymus. As for this clone: The junction does not match germline at one end; this may be a read error.

TCRdb keeps only in-frame clones here, not all; method: immunoSEQ multiplex PCR. The repertoire holds 550,000 to 800,000 clones, 70% to 90% seen once, with around 0.0094% in the top ten. CDR3 length equals 13 residues. Germline V gene lookup returns CDR1 LNHNV and CDR2 YYDKDF (reference sequence). These data were likewise used in another study, on human thymus T cells. From that report: Donor material was obtained from healthy Finnish infants undergoing corrective surgery for congenital heart defects.

This chain uses TRBV15 with TRBJ1-1; D gene unclear. The receptor comes from a girl less than two years old with a congenital heart defect. The sequenced sample consisted of thymocytes. The CDR3 is CATSRGRAVALVF. DNA for the CDR3: TGTGCCACCAGCAGAGGGAGGGCGGTAGCCTTAGTCTTT.